The 6 T cell receptor beta chains given below trace back to one sample, sequenced in a study of early T cells in non-severe SARS-CoV-2 infection. One entry per CDR3 protein, called by TCRdb with MiXCR from the 5' RACE reads. The data contain some 67,000 distinct CDR3 sequences, roughly 13% of them singletons. Sequenced material: whole blood. Receptors originate from an adult who was a healthcare worker with PCR-confirmed SARS-CoV-2 infection or an uninfected control (not recorded which).

The J gene is TRBJ2-5, the V gene TRBV15; no firm D call. The germline V gene has CDR1 LNHNV and CDR2 YYDKDF (reference sequence). V was trimmed by 4 bases and J by 7 bases, leaving 10 bases between them. CDR3 length equals 12 residues. The DNA of the CDR3 is TGTGCCACCAGCACTCCGTGGGGGACCCAGTACTTC. It is translated as CATSTPWGTQYF.

This clonotype was picked up a small number of times. This sequence joins TRBV5-1 and TRBJ2-7; D is ambiguous. This CDR3 has 15 amino acids. The germline CDR1 and CDR2 sequences are SGHRS and YFSETQ. The ends were cut back, 4 bases at V and 0 bases at J, with 14 bases in the middle. CDR3 bases: TGCGCCAGCAGCACCGGGCCTGCAAGCTCCTACGAGCAGTACTTC. Protein: CASSTGPASSYEQYF.

J is TRBJ2-5 and V is TRBV7-6, with 8 bases identical to TRBD1. The germline gives CDR1 SGHVS, CDR2 FNYEAQ. The J segment lost 3 bases and the V segment lost 4 bases, leaving 4 bases of the junction unmatched. CDR3 length equals 14 residues. CDR3 in amino acids: CASSSGQGEETQYF. In DNA form, the CDR3 reads TGTGCCAGCAGCTCCGGACAGGGAGAAGAGACCCAGTACTTC.

This sequence joins TRBV7-6 and TRBJ1-4; 7 bases line up with TRBD1. Germline lookup yields CDR1 SGHVS and CDR2 FNYEAQ. CDR3 length: 16 amino acids. V was pared by 1 base and J by 6 bases, with 8 bases of the junction left unmatched. Here the CDR3 DNA reads TGTGCCAGCAGCTTAGGCGAGACAGGGCGGGATGAAAAACTGTTTTTT. It yields the protein CASSLGETGRDEKLFF.

V and J are TRBV6-5 and TRBJ2-5; 7 bases are a match to TRBD2. Trimming at V came to 5 bases and at J to 3 bases, leaving 9 bases not matched to a gene. CDR3 length: 15 amino acids. Germline assignment: CDR1 MNHEY and CDR2 SVGAGI. The CDR3: CASSAGLGLKETQYF. The DNA of the CDR3 is TGTGCCAGCAGTGCCGGACTAGGATTGAAAGAGACCCAGTACTTC.

CDR3 sequence: CSLGLAEETQYF. As DNA, the CDR3 is TGCAGCTTGGGACTAGCGGAAGAGACCCAGTACTTC. This chain joins TRBV29-1 and TRBJ2-5; 11 nucleotides agree with TRBD2. The J segment lost 3 bases and the V segment lost 8 bases, leaving 2 bases of the junction unmatched. CDR1 is SQVTM and CDR2 is ANQGSEA in the germline V gene. The CDR3 runs 12 residues. The whole variable domain, remainder taken from reference TRBV29-1 and TRBJ2-5, is SAVISQKPSRDICQRGTSLTIQCQVDSQVTMMFWYRQQPGQSLTLIATANQGSEATYESGFVIDKFPISRPNLTFSTLTVSNMSPEDSSIYLCSLGLAEETQYFGPGTRLLVL.